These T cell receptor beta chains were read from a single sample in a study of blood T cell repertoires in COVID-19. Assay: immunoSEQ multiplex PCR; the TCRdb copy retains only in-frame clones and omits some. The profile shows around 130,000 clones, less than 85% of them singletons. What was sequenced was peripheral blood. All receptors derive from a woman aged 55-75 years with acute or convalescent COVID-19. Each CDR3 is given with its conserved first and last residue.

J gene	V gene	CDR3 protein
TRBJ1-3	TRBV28	CASKQGAGGNTIYF
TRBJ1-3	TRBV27	CASRELPGGNTIYF
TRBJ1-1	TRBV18	CASSLTGTIPEAFF
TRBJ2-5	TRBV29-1	CSLAQRGGETQYF
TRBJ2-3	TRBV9	CASSGPGLATDTQYF
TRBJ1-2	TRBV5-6	CASSRGSDSQNYGYTF
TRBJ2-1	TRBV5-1	CASRKLAGGNEQFF
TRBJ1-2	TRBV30	CAWSLGQSGGYTF
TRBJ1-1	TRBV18	CASSPMEGMNTEAFF
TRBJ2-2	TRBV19	CASSMTGQGAYGELFF
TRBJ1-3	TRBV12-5	CASGPTGLGNTIYF
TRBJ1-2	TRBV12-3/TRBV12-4	CASSLRGGYTF
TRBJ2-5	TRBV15	CATSRDGGALRNF
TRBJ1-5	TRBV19	CASSTGGESNQPQHF
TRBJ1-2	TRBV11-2	CASRRAVVGGYGYTF
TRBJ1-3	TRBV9	CASSVNRESSGNTIYF